The 5 T cell receptor beta chains presented below share a single source sample, sequenced in a study of T-cell memory formation after mild COVID-19. TCRdb recomputed calls from the 5' RACE reads with MiXCR, one row per CDR3 protein. The sample holds 550,000 to 700,000 distinct CDR3 sequences, roughly 18% seen once. Sequenced sample: PBMCs or a T cell subset sorted from them (not recorded which). The source of these receptors is an adult woman who had mild COVID-19 (a few samples of this study predate the infection). Cell type and time point are not known.

The V and J genes are TRBV7-9 and TRBJ2-1; D call uncertain. Trimming removed 1 base from V and 1 base from J, with 11 bases in between. The CDR3 runs 16 residues. The germline V gene has CDR1 SEHNR and CDR2 FQNEAQ (reference sequence). CDR3: CASSLGWARSYNEQFF. The CDR3 DNA reads TGTGCCAGCAGCTTAGGGTGGGCCCGATCCTACAATGAGCAGTTCTTC.

This clonotype showed up just once. The V call is TRBV12-3 or TRBV12-4, the J call TRBJ1-5; D call uncertain. This CDR3 spans 13 amino acids. Trimming shortened V by 2 bases and J by 5 bases, and 7 bases separated the two germline ends. The CDR3 DNA reads TGTGCCAGCAGTTTAACAGAAGATCAGCCCCAGCATTTT. This gives the protein CASSLTEDQPQHF.

This chain uses TRBV19 with TRBJ2-7, with 11 nucleotides matching TRBD1. CDR3 length equals 14 residues. V shed 3 bases and J 5 bases; nucleotides not matched to a gene: 3. Germline-derived CDR1 and CDR2 are LNHDA and SQIVND (reference sequence). CDR3 DNA sequence: TGTGCCAGTAGTATTTGGACAGGGGGCGACGAGCAGTACTTC. Translating gives CASSIWTGGDEQYF.

The gene calls are TRBV12-3 or TRBV12-4 and TRBJ1-1; D uncertain. V lost 1 base and J lost 1, with 10 bases in between. The CDR3 sequence is 15 residues long. The CDR3 nucleotides read TGTGCCAGCAGTTTAGAAGTGGACTGGAACACTGAAGCTTTCTTT. It yields the protein CASSLEVDWNTEAFF.

This chain connects TRBV12-3 or TRBV12-4 to TRBJ1-5; maybe TRBD1 (6 bases). V was pared by 3 bases and J by 7 bases, with 13 bases between. The CDR3 contains 14 residues. The CDR3 bases are TGTGCCAGCAGTTTTCAGGGGCAGAGCCAGCCCCAGCATTTT. Translated, it gives CASSFQGQSQPQHF.